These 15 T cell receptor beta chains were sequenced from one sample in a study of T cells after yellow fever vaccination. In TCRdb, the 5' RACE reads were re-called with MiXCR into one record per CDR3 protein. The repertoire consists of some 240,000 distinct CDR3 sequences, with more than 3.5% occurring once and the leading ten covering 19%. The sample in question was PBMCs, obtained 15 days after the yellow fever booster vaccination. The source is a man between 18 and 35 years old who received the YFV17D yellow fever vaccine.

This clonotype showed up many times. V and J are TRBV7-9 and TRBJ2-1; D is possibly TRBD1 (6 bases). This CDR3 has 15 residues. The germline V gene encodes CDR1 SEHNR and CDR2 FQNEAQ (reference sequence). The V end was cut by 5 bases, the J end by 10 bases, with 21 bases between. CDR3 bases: TGTGCCAGCAGCCGCTCAGGGGATCCGCTAAAAGAGCAGTTCTTC. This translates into CASSRSGDPLKEQFF.

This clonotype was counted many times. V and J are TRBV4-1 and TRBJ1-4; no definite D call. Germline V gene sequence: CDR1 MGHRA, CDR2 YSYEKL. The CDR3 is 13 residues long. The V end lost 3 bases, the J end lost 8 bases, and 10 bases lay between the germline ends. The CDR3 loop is CASSQSQEEKLFF. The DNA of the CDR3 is TGCGCCAGCAGCCAGAGTCAGGAAGAAAAACTGTTTTTT.

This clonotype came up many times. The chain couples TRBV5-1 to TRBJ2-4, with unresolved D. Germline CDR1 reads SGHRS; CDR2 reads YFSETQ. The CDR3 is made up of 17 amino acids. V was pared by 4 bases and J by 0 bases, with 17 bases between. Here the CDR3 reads CASSPGPTGLAKNIQYF. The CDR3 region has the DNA TGCGCCAGCAGCCCCGGACCGACTGGGCTAGCCAAAAACATTCAGTACTTC.

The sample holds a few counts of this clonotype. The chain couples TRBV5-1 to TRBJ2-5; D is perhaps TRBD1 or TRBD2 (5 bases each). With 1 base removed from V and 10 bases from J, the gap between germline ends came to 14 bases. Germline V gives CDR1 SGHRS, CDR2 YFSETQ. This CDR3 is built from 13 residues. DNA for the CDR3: TGCGCCAGCAGCTTGTTAAATCAGGGAGACCAGTACTTC. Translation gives CASSLLNQGDQYF.

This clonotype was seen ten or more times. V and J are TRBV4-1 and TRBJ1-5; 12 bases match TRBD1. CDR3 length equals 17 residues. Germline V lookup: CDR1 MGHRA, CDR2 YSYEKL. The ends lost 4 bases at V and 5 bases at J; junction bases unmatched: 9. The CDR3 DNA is TGCGCCAGCAGCCCGATCCCGGGACAGGGGGCCGATCAGCCCCAGCATTTT. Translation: CASSPIPGQGADQPQHF.

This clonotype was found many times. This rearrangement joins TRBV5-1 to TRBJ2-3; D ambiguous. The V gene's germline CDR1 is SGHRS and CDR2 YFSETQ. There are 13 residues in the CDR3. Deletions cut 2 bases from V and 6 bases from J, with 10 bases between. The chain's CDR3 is CASSFEGTDTQYF. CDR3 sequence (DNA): TGCGCCAGCAGCTTCGAAGGTACGGATACGCAGTATTTT.

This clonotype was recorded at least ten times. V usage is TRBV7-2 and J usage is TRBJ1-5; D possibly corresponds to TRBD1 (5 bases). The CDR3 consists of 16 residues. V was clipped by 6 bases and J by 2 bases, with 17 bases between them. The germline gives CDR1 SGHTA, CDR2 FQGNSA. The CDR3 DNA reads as TGTGCCAGCAGTCACAAGGGGAGAGGAGGCAATCAGCCCCAGCATTTT. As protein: CASSHKGRGGNQPQHF.

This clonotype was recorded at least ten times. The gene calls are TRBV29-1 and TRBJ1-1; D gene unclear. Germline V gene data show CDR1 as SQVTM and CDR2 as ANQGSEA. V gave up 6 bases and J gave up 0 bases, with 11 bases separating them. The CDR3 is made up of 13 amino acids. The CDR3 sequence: CSVRVGMNTEAFF. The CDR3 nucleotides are TGCAGCGTGCGCGTAGGCATGAACACTGAAGCTTTCTTT.

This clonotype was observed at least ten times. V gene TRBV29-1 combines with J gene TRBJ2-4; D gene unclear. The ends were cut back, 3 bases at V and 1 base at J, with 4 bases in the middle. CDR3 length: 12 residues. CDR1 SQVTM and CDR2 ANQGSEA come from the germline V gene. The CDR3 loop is CSVEVAKNIQYF. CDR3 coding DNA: TGCAGCGTTGAGGTGGCCAAAAACATTCAGTACTTC.

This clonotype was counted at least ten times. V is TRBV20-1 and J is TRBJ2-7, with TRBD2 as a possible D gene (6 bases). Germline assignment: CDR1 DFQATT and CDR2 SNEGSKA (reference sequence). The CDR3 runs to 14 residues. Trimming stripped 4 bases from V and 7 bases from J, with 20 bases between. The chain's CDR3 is CSATPGLMVWEQYV. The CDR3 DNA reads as TGCAGTGCTACCCCGGGACTGATGGTCTGGGAGCAGTACGTC.

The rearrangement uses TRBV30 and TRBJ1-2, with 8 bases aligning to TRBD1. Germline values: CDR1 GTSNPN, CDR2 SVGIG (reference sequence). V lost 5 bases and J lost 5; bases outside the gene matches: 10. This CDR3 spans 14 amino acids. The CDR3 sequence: CAWGTQGAGYGYTF. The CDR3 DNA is TGTGCCTGGGGGACCCAGGGGGCTGGTTATGGCTACACCTTC. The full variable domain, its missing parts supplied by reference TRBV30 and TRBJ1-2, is SQTIHQWPATLVQPVGSPLSLECTVEGTSNPNLYWYRQAAGRGLQLLFYSVGIGQISSEVPQNLSASRPQDRQFILSSKKLLLSDSGFYLCAWGTQGAGYGYTFGSGTRLTVV.

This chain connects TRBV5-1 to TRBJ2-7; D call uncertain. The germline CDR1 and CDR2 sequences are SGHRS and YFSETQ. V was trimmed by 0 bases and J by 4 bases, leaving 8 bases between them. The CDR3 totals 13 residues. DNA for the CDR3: TGCGCCAGCAGCTTGGATAACAAATACGAGCAGTACTTC. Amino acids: CASSLDNKYEQYF.

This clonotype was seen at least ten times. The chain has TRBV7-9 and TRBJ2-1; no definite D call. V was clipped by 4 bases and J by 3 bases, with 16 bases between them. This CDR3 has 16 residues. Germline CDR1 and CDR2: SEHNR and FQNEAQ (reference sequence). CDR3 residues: CASSSSGLPVYNEQFF. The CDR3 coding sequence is TGTGCCAGCAGCTCTAGTGGGCTTCCCGTCTACAATGAGCAGTTCTTC.

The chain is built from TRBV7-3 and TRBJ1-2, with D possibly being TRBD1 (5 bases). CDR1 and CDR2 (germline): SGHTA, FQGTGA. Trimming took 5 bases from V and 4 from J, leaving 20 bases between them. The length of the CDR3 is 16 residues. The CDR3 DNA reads TGTGCCAGCAGCCCCGTCCCCGGGACGGGAGTCTATGGCTACACCTTC. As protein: CASSPVPGTGVYGYTF.

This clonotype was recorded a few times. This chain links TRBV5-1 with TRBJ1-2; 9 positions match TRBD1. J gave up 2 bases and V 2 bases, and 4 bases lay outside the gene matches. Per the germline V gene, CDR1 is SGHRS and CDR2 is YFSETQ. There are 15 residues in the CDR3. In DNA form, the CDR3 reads TGCGCCAGCAGCTTATCGGGACAGGGCAACTATGGCTACACCTTC. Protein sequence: CASSLSGQGNYGYTF.